A single sample is the source of the 24 T cell receptor beta chains below, sequenced in a study of cytomegalovirus exposure and HLA in healthy donors. Sequencing was performed with immunoSEQ multiplex PCR; in TCRdb, only in-frame clones are kept and a portion is missing. The data hold about 110,000 clones, with around nine tenths observed a single time. The sequenced material came from PBMCs. Source of these receptors: a woman aged 25 to 39 in good health and CMV-seropositive.

The rearrangement uses TRBV7-3 and TRBJ2-4, with TRBD2 identical over 7 bases. Germline lookup yields CDR1 SGHTA and CDR2 FQGTGA. The V gene end was trimmed by 4 bases and the J gene end by 8 bases; junction bases not matched to a gene: 11. The CDR3 contains 15 residues. DNA for the CDR3: TGTGCCAGCAGCTCCGGGGCGGGAGTCTCAGACATTCAGTACTTC. Its translation is CASSSGAGVSDIQYF.

DNA for the CDR3: TGTGCCAGCAGCTTAGGTGGTATTAGGGGGAGGAACACTGAAGCTTTCTTT. It translates to CASSLGGIRGRNTEAFF. The chain couples TRBV7-3 to TRBJ1-1; perhaps TRBD1 as D (6 bases). The CDR3 runs 17 residues. Germline lookup yields CDR1 SGHTA and CDR2 FQGTGA. With 2 bases removed from V and 1 base from J, the gap between germline ends came to 17 bases.

The chain is built from TRBV13 and TRBJ2-3; D unresolved. Trimming left V 4 bases short and J 4 bases short, with 18 bases between. The CDR3 is made up of 16 amino acids. The germline V gene encodes CDR1 PRHDT and CDR2 FYEKMQ (reference sequence). The CDR3 DNA reads TGTGCCAGCAGCTCAGGTGCAAGGAGTGTCCCAGATACGCAGTATTTT. Its protein product is CASSSGARSVPDTQYF.

The V gene is TRBV2, the J gene TRBJ2-4, with D hard to call. V was cut by 2 bases and J by 0 bases, with 8 bases left in between. CDR1 and CDR2 (germline): SNHLY, FYNNEI. There are 15 residues in the CDR3. The CDR3 protein is CASSESGIAKNIQYF. In DNA, the CDR3 is TGTGCCAGCAGTGAAAGTGGCATAGCCAAAAACATTCAGTACTTC.

The chain recombines TRBV19 with TRBJ1-3, with D hard to call. The CDR3 consists of 14 residues. The germline V gene encodes CDR1 LNHDA and CDR2 SQIVND (reference sequence). With 10 bases removed from V and 0 bases from J, the gap between germline ends came to 13 bases. As DNA, the CDR3 is TGTGCCACAAAGACTGACTTCTCTGGAAACACCATATATTTT. It codes for CATKTDFSGNTIYF.

This chain links TRBV28 with TRBJ2-2; D is possibly TRBD1 (6 bases). The V end was cut by 6 bases, the J end by 6 bases, with 20 bases between. Germline assignment: CDR1 MDHEN and CDR2 SYDVKM. This CDR3 has 16 amino acids. The CDR3, as DNA: TGTGCCAGCAGCTTCGGACGTGGGGGCTGGGCCGGGGAGCTGTTTTTT. Its protein product is CASSFGRGGWAGELFF.

The chain joins TRBV7-2 to TRBJ2-2; TRBD2 matches at 10 bases. Germline CDR1 SGHTA, CDR2 FQGNSA. The CDR3 has 17 amino acids. The CDR3 DNA is TGTGCTACCCGCCGTGGAAGCGGGGGGGCAAACACCGGGGAGCTGTTTTTT. Residues: CATRRGSGGANTGELFF.

The rearrangement uses TRBV7-9 and TRBJ2-3; D may be TRBD1 (6 bases). V was pared by 11 bases and J by 5 bases, with 14 bases between. The CDR3 spans 12 residues. Germline CDR1 is SEHNR and CDR2 is FQNEAQ (reference sequence). CDR3 bases: TGTGCCGGACAACAGGGCGGAGATACGCAGTATTTT. Protein sequence: CAGQQGGDTQYF.

The gene calls are TRBV27 and TRBJ1-2; 9 bases are shared with TRBD1. CDR3 length equals 15 residues. With V trimmed by 4 bases and J by 8 bases, 11 bases remained unmatched. Germline V gene lookup returns CDR1 MNHEY and CDR2 SMNVEV (reference sequence). DNA for the CDR3: TGTGCCAGCAGTTCCCCTGGGGACAGGGCTCCCGGCTACACCTTC. This sequence encodes CASSSPGDRAPGYTF.

The chain couples TRBV30 to TRBJ1-2, with TRBD1 identical over 7 bases. The CDR3 has 13 residues. Germline V lookup: CDR1 GTSNPN, CDR2 SVGIG (reference sequence). With 5 bases clipped from V and 3 bases from J, the junction kept 6 bases outside the gene matches. CDR3 coding DNA: TGTGCCTGGGATGACAGGGCTGACTATGGCTACACCTTC. It translates to CAWDDRADYGYTF.

The V and J genes are TRBV6-5 and TRBJ2-3, with D tentatively TRBD1 (6 bases). V lost 4 bases and J lost 0, with 8 bases in between. The CDR3 runs 14 residues. The V gene's germline CDR1 is MNHEY and CDR2 SVGAGI. CDR3 DNA sequence: TGTGCCAGCAGTTGGACAGCGAGCACAGATACGCAGTATTTT. This gives the protein CASSWTASTDTQYF.

This chain uses TRBV5-4 with TRBJ2-6; D is possibly TRBD2 (6 bases). The germline V and J ends were trimmed by 4 bases and 0 bases, with 17 bases remaining between them. The CDR3 covers 18 residues. CDR1 and CDR2 (germline): SGHNT, YYREEE (reference sequence). Here the CDR3 DNA reads TGTGCCAGCAGCGCAGGAGGACTAATGTCCTCTGGGGCCAACGTCCTGACTTTC. The encoded protein is CASSAGGLMSSGANVLTF.

A few counts support this clone. J is TRBJ2-7 and V is TRBV6-6; TRBD1 matches 9 bases. The CDR3 loop spans 15 amino acids. After removal of 7 bases from V and 5 bases from J, the junction contained 12 bases not matched to a gene. CDR1 is MNHNY, CDR2 SVGAGI, per germline (reference sequence). CDR3 in DNA: TGTGCCAGCACCCCACGCGGACAGGGGTCCCACGAGCAGTACTTC. It translates to CASTPRGQGSHEQYF.

The V and J genes are TRBV7-2 and TRBJ1-3; 11 bases match TRBD1. The CDR3 runs 19 residues. Germline lookup yields CDR1 SGHTA and CDR2 FQGNSA. Unmatched junction bases numbered 13, after V lost 6 bases and J lost 0 bases. CDR3 region: CASSNRDRGYSSSGNTIYF. The CDR3 DNA sequence: TGTGCCAGCAGTAACCGGGACAGGGGGTACTCTTCCTCTGGAAACACCATATATTTT.

V gene TRBV30 combines with J gene TRBJ1-6; perhaps TRBD1 as D (5 bases). The CDR3 extends over 13 amino acids. Germline V gene data show CDR1 as GTSNPN and CDR2 as SVGIG (reference sequence). V lost 5 bases and J 8 bases, leaving 13 bases between the germline ends. Written as DNA, the CDR3 is TGTGCCTGGGGCAGGGAAGGAGATTCACCCCTCCACTTT. This encodes CAWGREGDSPLHF.

The V and J genes are TRBV15 and TRBJ2-3; the match to TRBD1 covers 7 bases. With 0 bases clipped from V and 1 base from J, the junction kept 4 bases outside the gene matches. This CDR3 has 16 residues. Germline assignment: CDR1 LNHNV and CDR2 YYDKDF (reference sequence). CDR3 region: CATSRDLQGGTDTQYF. The CDR3 nucleotides read TGTGCCACCAGCAGAGATTTGCAGGGGGGCACAGATACGCAGTATTTT.

The chain combines TRBV4-3 with TRBJ1-2; 8 nucleotides align to TRBD1. CDR1 and CDR2 from the germline V gene are LGHNA and YSLEER. V lost 0 bases to trimming and J lost 5 bases; unmatched junction nucleotides: 8. The CDR3 runs to 16 residues. CDR3 amino acids: CASSQDRQDREYGYTF. For the CDR3, the DNA is TGCGCCAGCAGCCAAGATCGCCAGGACAGGGAATATGGCTACACCTTC.

This clone has only a few counts. The chain couples TRBV6-1 to TRBJ2-7; the match to TRBD1 covers 8 bases. CDR1 and CDR2 from the germline V gene are MNHNS and SASEGT. After removal of 1 base from V and 1 base from J, the junction contained 6 bases not matched to a gene. This CDR3 is built from 16 residues. The CDR3 bases are TGTGCCAGCAGTGAAGAACAGGGGACAGGATCCTACGAGCAGTACTTC. Translating gives CASSEEQGTGSYEQYF.

The CDR3 DNA follows: TGCGCCAGCAGTTTCGGACTAGCGGGAGTTGACGAGCAGTACTTC. Its protein is CASSFGLAGVDEQYF. The chain employs TRBV5-1 and TRBJ2-7; 13 nucleotides line up with TRBD2. Germline CDR1 reads SGHRS; CDR2 reads YFSETQ. The CDR3 totals 15 residues. Trimming at V came to 5 bases and at J to 5 bases, leaving 7 bases not matched to a gene.

CDR3 DNA sequence: TGCGCCAGCAGCCAAGTTCCAGGACAGAGCAATCAGCCCCAGCATTTT. It encodes CASSQVPGQSNQPQHF. The rearrangement joins TRBV4-1 to TRBJ1-5, with a tentative D call TRBD1 (6 bases). Per germline, CDR1 MGHRA and CDR2 YSYEKL. The V end lost 1 base, the J end lost 1 base, and 11 bases lay between the germline ends. CDR3 size: 16 residues.

This clone was recorded a few times. The chain combines TRBV9 with TRBJ2-7, with 10 bases identical to TRBD2. The CDR3 length is 16 residues. V lost 5 bases and J lost 2; bases outside the gene matches: 10. From germline, CDR1 is SGDLS and CDR2 YYNGEE. CDR3 coding DNA: TGTGCCAGCAGTGTTGGGGTAGCGGGGGGAACCTACGAGCAGTACTTC. The encoded protein is CASSVGVAGGTYEQYF.

The chain carries TRBV4-3 and TRBJ1-4, with D possibly being TRBD1 (6 bases). Trimming took 1 base from V and 0 from J, leaving 21 bases between them. Germline CDR1 LGHNA, CDR2 YSLEER. CDR3 length: 20 residues. This CDR3 is CASSQVGSMGQGTTNEKLFF. CDR3 bases: TGCGCCAGCAGCCAAGTTGGCTCTATGGGACAAGGAACAACTAATGAAAAACTGTTTTTT.

The V gene is TRBV7-9, the J gene TRBJ2-2, with 9 nucleotides matching TRBD2. The CDR3 has 15 amino acids. Germline V gives CDR1 SEHNR, CDR2 FQNEAQ (reference sequence). V lost 3 bases, J lost 3 bases, and 2 bases stayed unmatched. This CDR3 reads CASSLKRGDTGELFF. The CDR3 DNA reads TGTGCCAGCAGCTTGAAGCGGGGGGACACCGGGGAGCTGTTTTTT.

This clone showed up just a few times. The rearrangement links TRBV6-1 to TRBJ2-7; TRBD2 aligns across 8 bases. Unmatched junction bases numbered 1, after V lost 0 bases and J lost 0 bases. Per germline, CDR1 MNHNS and CDR2 SASEGT. CDR3 size: 15 residues. The CDR3 spells CASSEASGSSYEQYF. In DNA form, the CDR3 reads TGTGCCAGCAGTGAAGCGAGCGGGAGCTCCTACGAGCAGTACTTC.